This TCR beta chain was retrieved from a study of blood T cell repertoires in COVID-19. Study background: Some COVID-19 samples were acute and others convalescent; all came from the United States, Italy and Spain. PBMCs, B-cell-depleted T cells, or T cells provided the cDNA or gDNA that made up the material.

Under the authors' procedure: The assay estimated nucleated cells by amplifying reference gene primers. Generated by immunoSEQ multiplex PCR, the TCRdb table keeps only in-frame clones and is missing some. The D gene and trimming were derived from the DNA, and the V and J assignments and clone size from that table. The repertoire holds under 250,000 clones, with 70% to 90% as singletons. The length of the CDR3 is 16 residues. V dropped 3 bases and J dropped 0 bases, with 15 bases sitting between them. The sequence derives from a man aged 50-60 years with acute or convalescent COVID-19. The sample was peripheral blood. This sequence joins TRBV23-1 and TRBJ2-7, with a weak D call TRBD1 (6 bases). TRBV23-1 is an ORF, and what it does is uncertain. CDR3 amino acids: CASSHEYRVFSYEQYF. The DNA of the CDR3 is TGCGCCAGCAGTCATGAGTACAGGGTATTCTCCTACGAGCAGTACTTC.